The clone carrying this TCR beta chain showed up many times. Trimming cost V 0 bases and J 4 bases, with 16 bases left between them. There are 15 residues in the CDR3. Germline CDR1 DFQATT, CDR2 SNEGSKA (reference sequence). The entry originates in a study of blood T cells in healthy people across ages. The use of a sample-barcoded 5' primer and a J-beta primer mix characterized a second PCR of about 7 to 12 cycles. Carrying 12 random nucleotides, a template-switch adaptor labeled each individual cDNA molecule. TCRdb reprocessed the 5' RACE reads with MiXCR, giving one entry per CDR3 protein. The sample includes some 880,000 distinct CDR3 sequences, around 36% of them seen just once.

This rearrangement joins TRBV20-1 to TRBJ2-7; unclear D gene. The material sequenced was blood. This receptor was taken from a man aged 18 to 29 in good health. In nucleotides, the CDR3 is TGCAGTGCTAGAGATCCGAGCAGACCCACGTACGAGCAGTACTTC. Amino acid sequence: CSARDPSRPTYEQYF.